One sample yielded the 4 T cell receptor beta chains listed below, sequenced in a study of tumor and adjacent non-tumor tissue in lung cancer. This sample's RNA came from whole unsorted tissue. TCRbeta libraries were built with three rounds of nested PCR, modified from ARM-PCR. One entry per CDR3 protein, called by TCRdb with MiXCR from the multiplex PCR reads. The sample yields over 85,000 distinct CDR3 sequences, approximately 80% seen once. The sequenced material came from lung tumor tissue. The receptors originated from a man aged 65-85 years with non-small cell lung cancer.

The chain recombines TRBV20-1 with TRBJ2-3; a weak D match, TRBD1 (6 bases). Trimming removed 1 base from V and 11 bases from J, with 19 bases in between. Germline V CDR1 and CDR2: DFQATT, SNEGSKA (reference sequence). The CDR3 totals 14 residues. CDR3 amino acids: CSARVGWDTYRQYF. DNA of the CDR3: TGCAGTGCTAGAGTAGGGTGGGACACGTATAGGCAGTATTTT.

At least ten counts were recorded for this clonotype. The chain has TRBV20-1 and TRBJ2-5; TRBD2 agrees at 7 bases. The trim removed 5 bases at V and 2 bases at J, leaving 11 bases unmatched. There are 15 residues in the CDR3. Per the germline V gene, CDR1 is DFQATT and CDR2 is SNEGSKA (reference sequence). The CDR3 spells CSAPRPSGGQETQYF. As DNA, the CDR3 is TGCAGTGCTCCCCGGCCTAGCGGAGGACAAGAGACCCAGTACTTC.

In regard to this clonotype: One end of the junction does not line up with germline, which may come from a read error. This chain links TRBV4-1 with TRBJ2-3; no clear D. CDR3 length equals 18 residues. In germline, CDR1 is MGHRA, CDR2 YSYEKL. CDR3 in amino acids: CTSSQEFGTYASTDTQYF. Here the CDR3 DNA reads TGCACCAGCAGCCAAGAATTCGGCACCTACGCAAGCACAGATACGCAGTATTTT.

The rearrangement links TRBV25-1 to TRBJ1-2; 8 bases match TRBD1. The CDR3 loop spans 13 amino acids. J gave up 4 bases and V 7 bases, and 5 bases lay outside the gene matches. Germline values: CDR1 MGHDK, CDR2 SYGVNS. In DNA, the CDR3 is TGTGCCAGCACTGGAACAGGGGGCTATGGCTACACCTTC. Protein product: CASTGTGGYGYTF.